This is a list of T cell receptor beta chains from one sample in a study of graft-versus-host responses after intestinal transplantation. Libraries were prepared by immunoSEQ multiplex PCR; TCRdb keeps only in-frame clonotypes and omits some of them. The repertoire consists of about 25,000 clones, with roughly 94% occurring once and the leading ten covering about 0.54%. Sequences were derived from PBMCs, sampled 156 days after intestinal transplant. The receptors were gathered from a human patient who received an intestinal transplant, so some T cells may come from the graft donor. Each CDR3 is given with its conserved first and last residue. The D gene is left open where the match is weak. Size is stated for part of the rows, as once, few or many counts, or as a class when the clone is expanded.

CDR3: CASSNRAAFYGYTF; DNA: TGTGCCAGTAGTAACAGGGCCGCATTCTATGGCTACACCTTC; size: NA; D: NA; V: TRBV19; J: TRBJ1-2
CDR3: CASSELYGGLNTDTQYF; DNA: TGTGCCAGCAGTGAACTTTATGGCGGATTAAACACAGATACGCAGTATTTT; size: NA; D: NA; V: TRBV6-1; J: TRBJ2-3
CDR3: CASSTTPTETGELFF; DNA: TGTGCCAGCAGTACAACACCAACAGAAACCGGGGAGCTGTTTTTT; size: NA; D: NA; V: TRBV28; J: TRBJ2-2
CDR3: CASSLTGYASYEQYF; DNA: TGTGCCAGCAGCCTAACAGGTTATGCATCCTACGAGCAGTACTTC; size: NA; D: NA; V: TRBV28; J: TRBJ2-7
CDR3: CASSQEGLAGFGYTF; DNA: TGCGCCAGCAGCCAAGAAGGTCTGGCAGGGTTCGGCTACACCTTC; size: NA; D: NA; V: TRBV4-1; J: TRBJ1-2
CDR3: CAWKAENTEAFF; DNA: TGTGCCTGGAAGGCGGAGAACACTGAAGCTTTCTTT; size: NA; D: NA; V: TRBV30; J: TRBJ1-1
CDR3: CASSDSEDHMSTEAFF; DNA: TGTGCCAGCAGTGACTCGGAGGACCATATGAGCACTGAAGCTTTCTTT; size: NA; D: NA; V: TRBV2; J: TRBJ1-1
CDR3: CASSLSGGLSYEQYF; DNA: TGTGCCAGCAGTTTAAGCGGGGGGCTTTCCTACGAGCAGTACTTC; size: NA; D: TRBD2; V: TRBV27; J: TRBJ2-7
CDR3: CASSQEAAGGDTGELFF; DNA: TGCGCCAGCAGCCAAGAAGCAGCGGGAGGAGACACCGGGGAGCTGTTTTTT; size: NA; D: TRBD2; V: TRBV4-1; J: TRBJ2-2
CDR3: CASSSDRAEGNTIYF; DNA: TGTGCCAGCAGTTCAGACAGGGCGGAAGGAAACACCATATATTTT; size: few; D: TRBD1; V: TRBV6-6; J: TRBJ1-3
CDR3: CASSHRQGRNEQYF; DNA: TGTGCCAGCAGTCACAGACAGGGGAGGAACGAGCAGTACTTC; size: NA; D: TRBD1; V: TRBV2; J: TRBJ2-7
CDR3: CASSLGDNQPQHF; DNA: TGTGCCAGCAGTTTGGGGGACAATCAGCCCCAGCATTTT; size: NA; D: NA; V: TRBV28; J: TRBJ1-5
CDR3: CASSLASGSPGELFF; DNA: TGCGCCAGCAGCTTGGCTAGCGGGAGCCCCGGGGAGCTGTTTTTT; size: NA; D: TRBD2; V: TRBV5-1; J: TRBJ2-2
CDR3: CASSSRDPAAAQYF; DNA: TGTGCCAGCAGCTCCCGTGACCCCGCAGCGGCCCAGTACTTC; size: NA; D: NA; V: TRBV5-4; J: TRBJ2-5
CDR3: CSVADRHNEKLFF; DNA: TGCAGCGTTGCAGACAGACATAATGAAAAACTGTTTTTT; size: NA; D: NA; V: TRBV29-1; J: TRBJ1-4
CDR3: CASSHASGGSYNEQFF; DNA: TGCGCCAGCAGCCACGCTAGCGGGGGGTCCTACAATGAGCAGTTCTTC; size: once; D: TRBD2; V: TRBV4-3; J: TRBJ2-1
CDR3: CASRFTQGAGNTIYF; DNA: TGTGCCAGCAGGTTTACACAGGGTGCGGGAAACACCATATATTTT; size: NA; D: NA; V: TRBV6-5; J: TRBJ1-3
CDR3: CAAPKRGARDTQYF; DNA: TGTGCCGCACCCAAGCGGGGGGCCCGAGATACGCAGTATTTT; size: NA; D: TRBD2; V: TRBV30; J: TRBJ2-3
CDR3: CASSLTHYGSYGYTF; DNA: TGTGCCAGCAGTCTTACCCATTACGGGTCCTATGGCTACACCTTC; size: NA; D: NA; V: TRBV6-7; J: TRBJ1-2
CDR3: CASSPGRRGNYNEQFF; DNA: TGCGCCAGCAGCCCGGGGCGGCGGGGGAATTACAATGAGCAGTTCTTC; size: NA; D: TRBD2; V: TRBV10-2; J: TRBJ2-1
CDR3: CASSDPGHGYTF; DNA: TGTGCCAGCAGCGACCCGGGGCATGGCTACACCTTC; size: NA; D: NA; V: TRBV7-9; J: TRBJ1-2
CDR3: CASSQRGEREVLAKNIQYF; DNA: TGCGCCAGCAGCCAACGCGGGGAGCGGGAGGTATTAGCCAAAAACATTCAGTACTTC; size: NA; D: TRBD2; V: TRBV4-1; J: TRBJ2-4
CDR3: CASSFTGLYEQYF; DNA: TGTGCCAGCAGCTTCACAGGGTTATACGAGCAGTACTTC; size: NA; D: NA; V: TRBV7-9; J: TRBJ2-7
CDR3: CASSQLPGQTYEQYF; DNA: TGTGCCAGCAGCCAACTGCCGGGACAGACCTACGAGCAGTACTTC; size: NA; D: TRBD1; V: TRBV4-2; J: TRBJ2-7
CDR3: CAWSRGLAGGFYNEQFF; DNA: TGTGCCTGGAGTCGCGGTTTAGCGGGAGGGTTCTACAATGAGCAGTTCTTC; size: NA; D: TRBD2; V: TRBV30; J: TRBJ2-1
CDR3: CASSEASGSTGELFF; DNA: TGTGCCAGCAGTGAGGCTAGCGGGAGTACCGGGGAGCTGTTTTTT; size: NA; D: TRBD2; V: TRBV2; J: TRBJ2-2
CDR3: CASSIAADTQYF; DNA: TGTGCCAGTAGTATAGCGGCAGATACGCAGTATTTT; size: NA; D: NA; V: TRBV19; J: TRBJ2-3
CDR3: CASSVADRANTEAFF; DNA: TGTGCCAGCAGCGTAGCGGACAGGGCGAACACTGAAGCTTTCTTT; size: NA; D: TRBD1; V: TRBV9; J: TRBJ1-1
CDR3: CASSEASGSSYEQYF; DNA: TGTGCCAGCAGTGAAGCTAGCGGGAGCTCCTACGAGCAGTACTTC; size: NA; D: TRBD2; V: TRBV6-1; J: TRBJ2-7
CDR3: CASSSWESQLYEQYF; DNA: TGTGCCAGCAGCTCCTGGGAGAGTCAGTTGTACGAGCAGTACTTC; size: NA; D: NA; V: TRBV7-9; J: TRBJ2-7
CDR3: CASQGADGYTF; DNA: TGTGCCAGCCAGGGGGCGGATGGCTACACCTTC; size: NA; D: TRBD1; V: TRBV6-5; J: TRBJ1-2
CDR3: CASSLAGTGGRNTEAFF; DNA: TGTGCCAGCAGCTTAGCTGGGACAGGGGGAAGAAACACTGAAGCTTTCTTT; size: NA; D: TRBD1; V: TRBV7-8; J: TRBJ1-1
CDR3: CAWSVLNNSPLHF; DNA: TGTGCCTGGAGTGTACTGAATAATTCACCCCTCCACTTT; size: NA; D: NA; V: TRBV30; J: TRBJ1-6